This note documents a single T cell receptor beta chain sequence. Its antigen is as yet unknown. 13 Jbeta primers and 60 Vbeta primers were used for the PCR. Original data processing: Unique TCR beta chains numbered 60 million to 100 million in a later analysis, with approximately 10 million shared. Repertoires were generated with immunoSEQ multiplex PCR, while TCRdb's copy carries only in-frame clones and drops some. Clone size and the V and J calls come from that table; the DNA yielded D and trimming. The sample shows under 55,000 clones, about three quarters of them seen only once. This record comes from a study of cytomegalovirus exposure and HLA in healthy donors. Findings and limits, study-wide: TCR beta V- and J-gene trimming, according to a later analysis, was linked to a missense DCLRE1C variant.

There are 14 residues in the CDR3. J lost 3 bases, V lost 6 bases, and 6 bases had no gene match. In germline, CDR1 is MDHEN, CDR2 SYDVKM. Sequencing input: PBMCs. The TCR comes from a young man in good health and CMV-seronegative. V and J are TRBV28 and TRBJ1-1; TRBD1 agrees at 8 bases. CDR3 sequence (DNA): TGTGCCAGCAGATGGACAGGGAGGGACACTGAAGCTTTCTTT. Protein sequence: CASRWTGRDTEAFF.